This T cell receptor beta chain was observed in a study of TIL therapy for anti-PD-1-resistant metastatic lung cancer. In the study overall: Most patients had lung adenocarcinoma; several tumors were EGFR-mutant, two ALK-rearranged; half smoked currently or formerly.

In germline, CDR1 is LNHDA, CDR2 SQIVND (reference sequence). Trimming shortened V by 5 bases and J by 7 bases, and 5 bases separated the two germline ends. CDR3 length: 10 residues. A few counts support this clone. Time point defined: pre-treatment sample, taken before nivolumab and TIL therapy. The tumor samples were excised metastases, mostly pleural nodules or supraclavicular lymph nodes. Sequencing used immunoSEQ v3. Here immunoSEQ multiplex PCR was the method, and the copy in TCRdb shows in-frame clones only, minus some. The sample yields some 26,000 clones, 63% seen once. This sequence was found in a woman between 30 and 80 years old with non-small cell lung cancer. J is TRBJ1-1 and V is TRBV19, with D perhaps TRBD1 (5 bases). The input for sequencing was tumor tissue, taken at baseline. The CDR3 coding sequence is TGTGCCAGTAGTGGACATGAAGCTTTCTTT. Translating it yields CASSGHEAFF.